The 10 T cell receptor beta chains below all came from one sample that was sequenced in a study of cytomegalovirus exposure and HLA in healthy donors. In the PCR, 60 Vbeta and 13 Jbeta primers were used. Repertoires were generated with immunoSEQ multiplex PCR, while TCRdb's copy carries only in-frame clones and drops some. This sample has around 140,000 clones; around 80% occur once, and the top ten carry 13%. The specimen was PBMCs. These receptors came from a man between 40 and 49 years old in good health and CMV-seropositive.

The V and J genes are TRBV10-3 and TRBJ2-5, with D perhaps TRBD2 (6 bases). This CDR3 region has 13 residues. The V and J ends lost 3 bases and 5 bases respectively, with 10 bases between them. CDR1 is ENHRY, CDR2 SYGVKD, per germline. The CDR3 region has the DNA TGTGCCATCAGTGAAGGCAGCGGGGAGACCCAGTACTTC. This translates into CAISEGSGETQYF.

The CDR3 sequence: CAWSDSYTEAFF. The DNA for the CDR3 is TGTGCCTGGAGTGACAGCTACACTGAAGCTTTCTTT. The gene calls are TRBV30 and TRBJ1-1; D not resolved. The V gene's germline CDR1 is GTSNPN and CDR2 SVGIG (reference sequence). This CDR3 spans 12 amino acids. The V end lost 1 base, the J end lost 3 bases, and 6 bases lay between the germline ends. Variable domain in full (rest from reference TRBV30 and TRBJ1-1): SQTIHQWPATLVQPVGSPLSLECTVEGTSNPNLYWYRQAAGRGLQLLFYSVGIGQISSEVPQNLSASRPQDRQFILSSKKLLLSDSGFYLCAWSDSYTEAFFGQGTRLTVV.

J is TRBJ2-5 and V is TRBV6-1; 7 bases line up with TRBD2. J was trimmed by 5 bases and V by 1 base; bases with no gene match: 4. The germline V gene has CDR1 MNHNS and CDR2 SASEGT. This CDR3 contains 14 residues. The CDR3 coding sequence is TGTGCCAGCAGTGAAGTACTAGCGAAGGAGACCCAGTACTTC. Residues: CASSEVLAKETQYF.

This chain uses TRBV9 with TRBJ2-2; 11 bases agree with TRBD2. From germline, CDR1 is SGDLS and CDR2 YYNGEE. The ends lost 2 bases at V and 3 bases at J; junction bases unmatched: 3. The CDR3 runs to 16 residues. CDR3 coding DNA: TGTGCCAGCAGCGTTAGCGGGAGGGCCCACACCGGGGAGCTGTTTTTT. Translation: CASSVSGRAHTGELFF.

The rearrangement uses TRBV2 and TRBJ2-6, with D hard to call. The CDR3 loop spans 15 amino acids. Germline V CDR1 and CDR2: SNHLY, FYNNEI. Trimming took 7 bases from V and 0 from J, leaving 10 bases between them. As DNA, the CDR3 is TGTGCCAGCATTTCAGATGTCTCTGGGGCCAACGTCCTGACTTTC. It is translated as CASISDVSGANVLTF.

This clone has a handful of counts. Other DNA sequences in the sample encode the same CDR3. The rearrangement joins TRBV6-4 to TRBJ2-2; weak D call: TRBD1 (6 bases). The CDR3 loop spans 13 amino acids. Trimming removed 4 bases from V and 3 bases from J, with 6 bases in between. Germline-derived CDR1 and CDR2 are MRHNA and SNTAGT. CDR3 loop: CASSAGDTGELFF. CDR3 nucleotide sequence: TGTGCCAGCAGTGCAGGGGACACCGGGGAGCTGTTTTTT.

This clone was seen more than once but under ten times. An end of the junction does not agree with germline; a read error may underlie this. V gene TRBV7-9 combines with J gene TRBJ2-7; 12 positions match TRBD2. CDR1 and CDR2 (germline): SEHNR, FQNEAQ (reference sequence). There are 15 residues in the CDR3. The chain's CDR3 is CSSSPGLAGPYEQYF. The CDR3 nucleotides read TGTTCCAGCAGCCCGGGACTAGCGGGCCCCTACGAGCAGTACTTC.

The chain combines TRBV4-1 with TRBJ2-2; possibly TRBD2 for D (5 bases). CDR1 and CDR2 from the germline V gene are MGHRA and YSYEKL. Trimming took off 5 bases at V and 1 base at J, with 5 bases between the two ends. This CDR3 contains 13 residues. CDR3 coding DNA: TGCGCCAGCAGCGGGAGGAACACCGGGGAGCTGTTTTTT. Translated: CASSGRNTGELFF.

The chain links TRBV6-4 to TRBJ2-1; TRBD1 aligns across 9 bases. Losses at the gene ends were 3 bases for V and 3 bases for J; bases not matched to a gene: 9. CDR1 and CDR2 from the germline V gene are MRHNA and SNTAGT. The CDR3 covers 17 residues. As DNA, the CDR3 is TGTGCCAGCAGTGAAGGAACCCCGGGACAGGGCTACAATGAGCAGTTCTTC. As protein: CASSEGTPGQGYNEQFF.

This chain links TRBV29-1 with TRBJ2-3; D possibly corresponds to TRBD1 (5 bases). V lost 0 bases and J lost 4, with 14 bases in between. Per the germline V gene, CDR1 is SQVTM and CDR2 is ANQGSEA. The length of the CDR3 is 15 residues. Written as DNA, the CDR3 is TGCAGCGTTGAAGATTTCGGCTCAGGGCCAGATACGCAGTATTTT. The encoded protein is CSVEDFGSGPDTQYF.